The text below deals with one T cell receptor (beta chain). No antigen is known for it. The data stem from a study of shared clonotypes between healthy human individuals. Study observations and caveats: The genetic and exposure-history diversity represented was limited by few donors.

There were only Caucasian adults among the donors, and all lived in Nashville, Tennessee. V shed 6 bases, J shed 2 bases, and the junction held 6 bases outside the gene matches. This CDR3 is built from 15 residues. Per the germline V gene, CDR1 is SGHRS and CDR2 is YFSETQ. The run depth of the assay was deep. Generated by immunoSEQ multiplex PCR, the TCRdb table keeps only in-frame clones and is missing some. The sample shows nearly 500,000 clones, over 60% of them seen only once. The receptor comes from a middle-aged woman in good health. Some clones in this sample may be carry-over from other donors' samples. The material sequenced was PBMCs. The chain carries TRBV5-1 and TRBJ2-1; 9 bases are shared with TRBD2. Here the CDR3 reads CASIGLAGTYNEQFF. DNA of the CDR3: TGCGCCAGCATTGGTCTAGCGGGAACCTACAATGAGCAGTTCTTC.